The 25 T cell receptor beta chains below all came from one sample that was sequenced in a study of cytomegalovirus exposure and HLA in healthy donors. PCR employed 60 Vbeta and 13 Jbeta primers. The method was immunoSEQ multiplex PCR; TCRdb's version includes in-frame clones alone and lacks a portion of them. The table has approximately 150,000 clones, 70% to 90% seen once; the top ten hold about 2.4%. The sequenced sample was PBMCs. The receptors were gathered from a young man in good health and CMV-seropositive.

The rearrangement uses TRBV27 and TRBJ2-1, with D possibly TRBD1 on 5 matching bases. V lost 5 bases to trimming and J lost 5 bases, with 13 bases between them. The CDR3 loop spans 14 amino acids. Germline V lookup: CDR1 MNHEY, CDR2 SMNVEV (reference sequence). The CDR3 region has the DNA TGTGCCAGCAGTACCACGGCAGGGAACAATGAGCAGTTCTTC. Translation: CASSTTAGNNEQFF.

The V and J genes are TRBV6-1 and TRBJ1-5; 10 nucleotides match TRBD1. The germline gives CDR1 MNHNS, CDR2 SASEGT. Losses at the gene ends were 2 bases for V and 1 base for J; bases not matched to a gene: 11. This CDR3 spans 19 amino acids. DNA of the CDR3: TGTGCCAGCAGTGAAAGGAGGACAGGGGGTTTTAGAAGCAATCAGCCCCAGCATTTT. Protein product: CASSERRTGGFRSNQPQHF.

The genes are TRBV27 and TRBJ1-1; D might be TRBD1 (5 bases). Trimming shortened V by 2 bases and J by 5 bases, and 15 bases separated the two germline ends. From germline, CDR1 is MNHEY and CDR2 SMNVEV (reference sequence). This CDR3 has 15 amino acids. The CDR3 nucleotides are TGTGCCAGCAGTTTACTGGCGGGGGTCGGTACTGAAGCTTTCTTT. Translating gives CASSLLAGVGTEAFF.

CDR3 nucleotide sequence: TGTGCCAGCCCCGAGGGTAAGTACGAGCAGTACGTC. It codes for CASPEGKYEQYV. The J gene is TRBJ2-7, the V gene TRBV21-1; no check of the table's D call, TRBD2, against the DNA was made. TRBV21-1 is a known pseudogene. This CDR3 is built from 12 residues.

This clone occurred a few times. The V gene is TRBV6-5, the J gene TRBJ2-7; TRBD2 agrees at 11 bases. The V gene's germline CDR1 is MNHEY and CDR2 SVGAGI. With V trimmed by 6 bases and J by 8 bases, 12 bases remained unmatched. CDR3 length equals 15 residues. The DNA of the CDR3 is TGTGCCAGCAGGCAGTCCGGGACTAGCGGCCACCAGCAGTACTTC. Protein sequence: CASRQSGTSGHQQYF.

The V call is TRBV5-6, the J call TRBJ2-1, with 12 bases identical to TRBD2. V lost 2 bases, J lost 0 bases, and 6 bases stayed unmatched. CDR3 length: 18 amino acids. Germline-derived CDR1 and CDR2 are SGHDT and YYEEEE. CDR3 sequence (DNA): TGTGCCAGCAGCTTTCTAGCGGGAGGGCGCAGCTCCTACAATGAGCAGTTCTTC. The encoded protein is CASSFLAGGRSSYNEQFF. The full variable domain, completed using reference TRBV5-6 and TRBJ2-1, is DAGVTQSPTHLIKTRGQQVTLRCSPKSGHDTVSWYQQALGQGPQFIFQYYEEEERQRGNFPDRFSGHQFPNYSSELNVNALLLGDSALYLCASSFLAGGRSSYNEQFFGPGTRLTVL.

Regarding this clone: Germline is not matched at one junction end, which may reflect a read error. The J gene is TRBJ2-5, the V gene TRBV7-9, with a tentative D call TRBD1 (6 bases). The CDR3 totals 13 residues. CDR1 and CDR2 from the germline V gene are SEHNR and FQNEAQ (reference sequence). The CDR3 sequence: CSSSDRFEETQYF. The CDR3 DNA follows: TGTTCCAGCAGCGACAGGTTTGAGGAGACCCAGTACTTC.

The CDR3 coding sequence is TGCGCCAGCAGCTCCGACTATCCAGGAAACGAGCAGTACTTC. Translated: CASSSDYPGNEQYF. The rearrangement links TRBV5-1 to TRBJ2-7, with D possibly being TRBD2 (5 bases). CDR1 and CDR2 (germline): SGHRS, YFSETQ. The V end was cut by 3 bases, the J end by 5 bases, with 15 bases between. CDR3 length: 14 amino acids.

The chain has TRBV25-1 and TRBJ1-1, with a possible D match to TRBD1 (5 bases). Trimming took 1 base from V and 0 from J, leaving 12 bases between them. The CDR3 is 16 residues long. The germline V gene has CDR1 MGHDK and CDR2 SYGVNS. This CDR3 reads CASSEWEGSMNTEAFF. For the CDR3, the DNA is TGTGCCAGCAGTGAATGGGAGGGGTCGATGAACACTGAAGCTTTCTTT.

This clone was picked up a small number of times. The CDR3 spells CASSQDRRDSYQPQHF. The DNA of the CDR3 is TGCGCCAGCAGCCAAGATCGGCGGGATTCCTATCAGCCCCAGCATTTT. V and J are TRBV4-1 and TRBJ1-5; D is uncertain. CDR3 size: 16 residues. Trimming cost V 0 bases and J 5 bases, with 14 bases left between them. CDR1 and CDR2 from the germline V gene are MGHRA and YSYEKL.

This chain joins TRBV5-1 and TRBJ2-5; 13 bases are shared with TRBD2. From germline, CDR1 is SGHRS and CDR2 YFSETQ. V shed 4 bases and J 5 bases; nucleotides not matched to a gene: 8. This CDR3 contains 16 residues. This chain's CDR3 is CASSTAGLAGSETQYF. The CDR3 DNA is TGCGCCAGCAGCACCGCGGGACTAGCGGGGTCGGAGACCCAGTACTTC.

J is TRBJ2-3 and V is TRBV7-9, with TRBD2 as a possible D gene (6 bases). The ends were cut back, 5 bases at V and 4 bases at J, with 19 bases in the middle. This CDR3 has 16 amino acids. Germline V gene sequence: CDR1 SEHNR, CDR2 FQNEAQ (reference sequence). CDR3 sequence reads: CASSNPGARWADTQYF. The CDR3 DNA is TGTGCCAGCAGCAATCCGGGAGCAAGATGGGCAGATACGCAGTATTTT.

In this sample, this clone turned up once. The chain combines TRBV7-2 with TRBJ2-7, with 9 bases that match TRBD2. The germline V gene has CDR1 SGHTA and CDR2 FQGNSA. The CDR3 has 14 residues. Trimming removed 3 bases from V and 0 bases from J; junction bases left unmatched: 0. CDR3 nucleotide sequence: TGTGCCAGCAGCTTTAGCGGGAGCTCCTACGAGCAGTACGTC. Residues: CASSFSGSSYEQYV.

The chain employs TRBV6-6 and TRBJ2-7; D is possibly TRBD2 (6 bases). Trimming pared 3 bases from V and 0 bases from J, leaving 12 bases between. The germline V gene has CDR1 MNHNY and CDR2 SVGAGI (reference sequence). The CDR3 spans 15 residues. The DNA for the CDR3 is TGTGCCAGCAGTTATGGGACTCCCCTCTCCTACGAGCAGTACTTC. Amino acid sequence: CASSYGTPLSYEQYF.

V is TRBV6-5 and J is TRBJ2-1; a weak D match, TRBD2 (6 bases). CDR1 is MNHEY, CDR2 SVGAGI, per germline. V lost 6 bases and J lost 0, with 12 bases in between. The CDR3 contains 15 residues. The CDR3 DNA follows: TGTGCCAGCAGCTACGGGAGCAGCTCCTACAATGAGCAGTTCTTC. Translation: CASSYGSSSYNEQFF.

The chain joins TRBV13 to TRBJ2-1, with D unresolved. There are 15 residues in the CDR3. Germline V CDR1 and CDR2: PRHDT, FYEKMQ (reference sequence). Trimming removed 3 bases from V and 0 bases from J, with 9 bases in between. CDR3 sequence reads: CASSLGASSYNEQFF. The CDR3 DNA reads TGTGCCAGCAGCTTGGGCGCAAGCTCCTACAATGAGCAGTTCTTC.

The J gene is TRBJ1-1, the V gene TRBV13; 9 bases are a match to TRBD1. The CDR3 consists of 14 residues. Germline V CDR1 and CDR2: PRHDT, FYEKMQ (reference sequence). Germline trimming cut 3 bases from V and 6 bases from J; bases unmatched to any gene: 5. CDR3 nucleotide sequence: TGTGCCAGCAGCTTGGGACAGGGAATCTCTGAAGCTTTCTTT. It encodes CASSLGQGISEAFF.

This clone has only a few counts. The chain uses TRBV19 and TRBJ1-4; 7 positions agree with TRBD1. From germline, CDR1 is LNHDA and CDR2 SQIVND (reference sequence). The junction had 4 bases not matched to a gene; V was cut back by 3 bases and J by 6 bases. This CDR3 spans 14 amino acids. The chain's CDR3 is CASSMGQPYEKLFF. CDR3 nucleotides: TGTGCCAGTAGTATGGGACAGCCCTATGAAAAACTGTTTTTT.

J is TRBJ2-1 and V is TRBV19; tentatively, D is TRBD2 (6 bases). This CDR3 has 11 residues. Trimming shortened V by 8 bases and J by 6 bases, and 8 bases separated the two germline ends. The germline V gene has CDR1 LNHDA and CDR2 SQIVND (reference sequence). The CDR3 DNA reads as TGTGCCAGTTCCGGGGGCAATGAGCAGTTCTTC. Encoded protein: CASSGGNEQFF. Full variable domain (outside the CDR3, taken from reference TRBV19 and TRBJ2-1): DGGITQSPKYLFRKEGQNVTLSCEQNLNHDAMYWYRQDPGQGLRLIYYSQIVNDFQKGDIAEGYSVSREKKESFPLTVTSAQKNPTAFYLCASSGGNEQFFGPGTRLTVL.

The chain combines TRBV7-9 with TRBJ2-1; 8 bases fit TRBD1. CDR1 SEHNR and CDR2 FQNEAQ come from the germline V gene (reference sequence). V gave up 5 bases and J gave up 6 bases; unmatched junction bases: 9. This CDR3 region has 15 residues. CDR3 bases: TGTGCCAGCAGCCCCTGGACAGGGCTACCCAATGAGCAGTTCTTC. This codes for CASSPWTGLPNEQFF. Supplemented by reference TRBV7-9 and TRBJ2-1, the full variable domain reads DTGVSQNPRHKITKRGQNVTFRCDPISEHNRLYWYRQTLGQGPEFLTYFQNEAQLEKSRLLSDRFSAERPKGSFSTLEIQRTEQGDSAMYLCASSPWTGLPNEQFFGPGTRLTVL.

This clone was seen only once. The V call is TRBV6-1, the J call TRBJ2-3, with D perhaps TRBD2 (6 bases). Trimming removed 3 bases at V and 0 bases at J, with 10 bases between. The germline V gene has CDR1 MNHNS and CDR2 SASEGT. There are 15 residues in the CDR3. The CDR3 sequence: CASSEAGLSTDTQYF. The CDR3 DNA reads as TGTGCCAGCAGTGAGGCGGGACTGAGCACAGATACGCAGTATTTT.

This clone occurred a few times. The chain uses TRBV7-6 and TRBJ2-1; D is unclear. Trimming pared 5 bases from V and 0 bases from J, leaving 11 bases between. The CDR3 totals 15 residues. The V gene's germline CDR1 is SGHVS and CDR2 FNYEAQ. The CDR3, as DNA: TGTGCCAGCAGCCTCAGTACCCCCTCCTACAATGAGCAGTTCTTC. This translates into CASSLSTPSYNEQFF.

In this sample, this clone turned up once. The chain recombines TRBV5-5 with TRBJ1-1; no firm D call. V dropped 4 bases and J dropped 1 base, with 11 bases sitting between them. The CDR3 consists of 14 residues. Germline CDR1 reads SGHKS; CDR2 reads YYEKEE (reference sequence). This CDR3 reads CASSKQASNTEAFF. The CDR3 DNA reads TGTGCCAGCAGCAAACAAGCGTCGAACACTGAAGCTTTCTTT.

This chain links TRBV7-5 with TRBJ2-1; the table's D call, TRBD2, was not checked against the DNA. TRBV7-5 is an annotated pseudogene. This CDR3 spans 15 amino acids. The CDR3 DNA reads TGTGTCAGAAGCCCCGGGACTAGCGGCTACAATGAGCAGTTCTTC. Protein product: CVRSPGTSGYNEQFF.

The rearrangement links TRBV11-3 to TRBJ2-5; D remains ambiguous. V was cut by 0 bases and J by 3 bases, with 5 bases left in between. The CDR3 runs 13 residues. The V gene's germline CDR1 is SGHNT and CDR2 YENEEA. This CDR3 is CASSLDRKETQYF. The CDR3 DNA reads TGTGCCAGCAGCTTAGACAGAAAAGAGACCCAGTACTTC.